Each of the 11 T cell receptor beta chains below was sequenced from the same sample in a study of response to subunit inactivated influenza vaccine. TCRdb reprocessed the RT-PCR reads via MiXCR and lists one record per CDR3 protein. The table has around 530,000 distinct CDR3 sequences, 10% to 15% seen once. Here the sequenced sample was PBMCs from blood, taken on the day of vaccination. The receptors here all came from a man aged 45 to 65 who received an inactivated influenza vaccine.

Ten or more counts support this clonotype. This chain uses TRBV7-9 with TRBJ2-3, with D hard to call. The CDR3 runs 15 residues. Germline CDR1 is SEHNR and CDR2 is FQNEAQ (reference sequence). V was cut by 1 base and J by 2 bases, with 10 bases left in between. This CDR3 reads CASSLGVGDTDTQYF. CDR3 coding DNA: TGTGCCAGCAGCTTAGGTGTTGGTGACACAGATACGCAGTATTTT. The complete variable domain, with remaining parts taken from reference TRBV7-9 and TRBJ2-3, reads DTGVSQNPRHKITKRGQNVTFRCDPISEHNRLYWYRQTLGQGPEFLTYFQNEAQLEKSRLLSDRFSAERPKGSFSTLEIQRTEQGDSAMYLCASSLGVGDTDTQYFGPGTRLTVL.

The J gene is TRBJ1-4, the V gene TRBV10-3; D gene ambiguous. Per the germline V gene, CDR1 is ENHRY and CDR2 is SYGVKD. The CDR3 loop spans 13 amino acids. Trimming took off 0 bases at V and 8 bases at J, with 7 bases between the two ends. The CDR3 protein is CAISESRREKLFF. CDR3 DNA: TGTGCCATCAGTGAGTCGAGACGAGAAAAACTGTTTTTT.

This clonotype has a handful of counts. The rearrangement links TRBV28 to TRBJ1-1; no clear D. Germline V gives CDR1 MDHEN, CDR2 SYDVKM. Between the trimmed V and J ends, which lost 7 bases and 0 bases, there was a span of 12 bases. CDR3 length: 14 residues. The CDR3 protein is CASTAEIMNTEAFF. In nucleotides, the CDR3 is TGTGCCAGCACGGCGGAGATTATGAACACTGAAGCTTTCTTT. Supplemented by reference TRBV28 and TRBJ1-1, the full variable domain reads DVKVTQSSRYLVKRTGEKVFLECVQDMDHENMFWYRQDPGLGLRLIYFSYDVKMKEKGDIPEGYSVSREKKERFSLILESASTNQTSMYLCASTAEIMNTEAFFGQGTRLTVV.

Ten or more counts support this clonotype. The rearrangement uses TRBV7-9 and TRBJ2-2, with unresolved D. From germline, CDR1 is SEHNR and CDR2 FQNEAQ (reference sequence). This CDR3 is built from 16 residues. V lost 3 bases and J lost 8, with 19 bases in between. CDR3 DNA sequence: TGTGCCAGCAGCTTCCTTGTGACTCCCGGTGGTGGGGAGCTGTTTTTT. Encoded protein: CASSFLVTPGGGELFF.

This clonotype was detected a few times. The rearrangement uses TRBV5-1 and TRBJ2-2; D may correspond to TRBD1 or TRBD2 (5 bases each). Germline V gives CDR1 SGHRS, CDR2 YFSETQ. The V gene lost 5 bases and the J gene lost 0 bases, with 14 bases spanning the gap. The CDR3 sequence is 16 residues long. In DNA form, the CDR3 reads TGCGCCAGCAGTTCGGGACGGTCCTCGAACACCGGGGAGCTGTTTTTT. Translation: CASSSGRSSNTGELFF.

This clonotype was seen repeatedly, ten times or more. Germline and junction disagree at one end, which may indicate a read error. The chain has TRBV6-1 and TRBJ1-1, with TRBD1 as a possible D gene (5 bases). The CDR3 length is 14 residues. The germline CDR1 and CDR2 sequences are MNHNS and SASEGT. CDR3 amino acids: CASSPTSSVSWGYF. The DNA of the CDR3 is TGTGCCAGCAGTCCAACCTCCAGCGTCTCTTGGGGGTACTTT.

This clonotype has just a few counts. The chain couples TRBV18 to TRBJ2-7, with 11 nucleotides matching TRBD2. Trimming took 6 bases from V and 5 from J; bases not matched to a gene: 15. Germline assignment: CDR1 KGHSH and CDR2 LQKENI. The CDR3 spans 17 residues. CDR3 in amino acids: CASSPSSASGRSHEQYF. CDR3 DNA sequence: TGTGCCAGCTCCCCATCGTCGGCTAGCGGGAGGTCCCACGAGCAGTACTTC.

This clonotype came up a few times. The chain recombines TRBV3-1 with TRBJ2-5; TRBD2 aligns across 12 bases. J lost 2 bases, V lost 1 base, and 2 bases had no gene match. Per the germline V gene, CDR1 is LGHDT and CDR2 is YNNKEL (reference sequence). The CDR3 totals 16 residues. CDR3 region: CASSQGTSGIQETQYF. The CDR3 DNA reads as TGTGCCAGCAGCCAAGGGACTAGCGGGATTCAAGAGACCCAGTACTTC.

This clonotype was counted only a few times. As DNA, the CDR3 is TGTGCCAGCAGCTTAGGGGGGACTAGCGGTAATGAGCAGTTCTTC. Translated: CASSLGGTSGNEQFF. The chain is built from TRBV7-9 and TRBJ2-1; 11 positions match TRBD2. CDR3 length: 15 amino acids. The junction had 3 bases not matched to a gene; V was cut back by 1 base and J by 7 bases. Germline loops: CDR1 SEHNR, CDR2 FQNEAQ (reference sequence).

This chain links TRBV20-1 with TRBJ2-6, with 8 bases matching TRBD1. V shed 6 bases and J 2 bases; nucleotides not matched to a gene: 6. The CDR3 runs to 15 residues. CDR1 is DFQATT and CDR2 is SNEGSKA in the germline V gene (reference sequence). The CDR3 loop is CSAQAGGAGANVLTF. The DNA of the CDR3 is TGCAGTGCGCAAGCAGGGGGCGCTGGGGCCAACGTCCTGACTTTC.

V and J are TRBV4-3 and TRBJ2-2; perhaps TRBD2 as D (6 bases). The CDR3 sequence is 16 residues long. V was trimmed by 0 bases and J by 1 base, leaving 9 bases between them. Germline V gene data show CDR1 as LGHNA and CDR2 as YSLEER. This CDR3 is CASSQDNGRNTGELFF. The CDR3 nucleotides are TGCGCCAGCAGCCAAGACAACGGGAGGAACACCGGGGAGCTGTTTTTT.